This T cell receptor beta chain comes out of a study of vaccination and CD4 T cells after COVID-19. The overall study: Investigators drew the post-COVID samples a median around 100 days after diagnosis, with a range of 35 to 161. Cells received overlapping spike peptides from SARS-CoV-2, HCoV-NL63, HCoV-OC43 and HCoV-229E as stimulation.

Comments on this clonotype: Its antigen is as yet unknown.

Sequenced with the Oncomine TCR Beta short-read assay was DNA taken from cultured CD4+ T cells. TCRdb called the PCR reads again in MiXCR, with one record for every CDR3 protein. The sample lists several thousand distinct CDR3 sequences; less than 50% were seen once. Study results and limitations: Looking at convalescent patients, a median around 84% of reactive clones were present only post-vaccination.

Treatment defined: approximately 11-day PBMC culture with coronavirus spike peptide pools or control peptides (ViraFEST assay). This CDR3 contains 15 residues. The V end lost 4 bases, the J end lost 0 bases, and 14 bases lay between the germline ends. Per germline, CDR1 DFQATT and CDR2 SNEGSKA (reference sequence). Sample: CD4+ T cells from blood, cultured in vitro. The chain recombines TRBV20-1 with TRBJ2-3; weak D call: TRBD2 (6 bases). This receptor was taken from a human donor who had recovered from COVID-19. This CDR3 reads CSATAKRVSTDTQYF. CDR3 DNA: TGCAGTGCTACGGCCAAGCGGGTTAGCACAGATACGCAGTATTTT.